This entry lists 32 T cell receptor beta chains sequenced from one sample in a study of T cell responses to AZD1222 COVID-19 vaccine. TCRdb keeps only in-frame clones here, not all; method: immunoSEQ multiplex PCR. Here the sample spans 85,000 to 95,000 clones, 89% being singletons. This material consisted of peripheral blood, taken 28 days after the second AZD1222 dose. These receptors came from an adult who received the AZD1222 COVID-19 vaccine.

The V and J genes are TRBV30 and TRBJ1-5; 9 bases fit TRBD1. The ends lost 2 bases at V and 4 bases at J; junction bases unmatched: 3. This CDR3 is 14 amino acids long. Germline V lookup: CDR1 GTSNPN, CDR2 SVGIG (reference sequence). CDR3 sequence: CAWSQGTGNQPQHF. The CDR3 bases are TGTGCCTGGAGTCAAGGGACAGGGAATCAGCCCCAGCATTTT.

The CDR3 here is CASSVRGEGETQYF. CDR3 nucleotides: TGTGCCAGCAGCGTAAGAGGGGAGGGGGAGACCCAGTACTTC. The rearrangement uses TRBV9 and TRBJ2-5; 7 bases are a match to TRBD2. CDR1 and CDR2 (germline): SGDLS, YYNGEE. This CDR3 has 14 residues. J was trimmed by 5 bases and V by 1 base; bases with no gene match: 5. Using reference TRBV9 and TRBJ2-5 for the parts outside the CDR3, the full variable domain is DSGVTQTPKHLITATGQRVTLRCSPRSGDLSVYWYQQSLDQGLQFLIQYYNGEERAKGNILERFSAQQFPDLHSELNLSSLELGDSALYFCASSVRGEGETQYFGPGTRLLVL.

The J gene is TRBJ2-3, the V gene TRBV11-2; D gene unclear. The V end was cut by 2 bases, the J end by 3 bases, with 3 bases between. Germline CDR1 is SGHAT and CDR2 is FQNNGV. The CDR3 has 12 amino acids. CDR3 region: CASSLRTDTQYF. CDR3 DNA: TGTGCCAGCAGCTTAAGGACAGATACGCAGTATTTT.

V and J are TRBV2 and TRBJ2-2, with D possibly matching TRBD1 (6 bases). The CDR3 is made up of 15 amino acids. V was shortened by 6 bases and J by 0 bases, with 11 bases between the two germline ends. The germline CDR1 and CDR2 sequences are SNHLY and FYNNEI. CDR3 in amino acids: CASSRDKANTGELFF. DNA of the CDR3: TGTGCCAGCAGCCGGGACAAAGCGAACACCGGGGAGCTGTTTTTT.

The V and J genes are TRBV5-4 and TRBJ2-2, with D unclear. The CDR3 is made up of 16 amino acids. Germline-derived CDR1 and CDR2 are SGHNT and YYREEE (reference sequence). Trimming pared 1 base from V and 4 bases from J, leaving 14 bases between. CDR3 sequence (DNA): TGTGCCAGCAGCTTGTCCGGGTTTCGTGTCACCGGGGAGCTGTTTTTT. This encodes CASSLSGFRVTGELFF.

V gene TRBV6-2 or TRBV6-3 combines with J gene TRBJ2-7; TRBD1 agrees at 7 bases. The J segment lost 4 bases and the V segment lost 0 bases, leaving 9 bases of the junction unmatched. Per the germline V gene, CDR1 is MNHEY and CDR2 is SVGEGT. The CDR3 totals 16 residues. CDR3 sequence reads: CASSYSTRDRHYEQYF. The DNA for the CDR3 is TGTGCCAGCAGTTACTCGACCCGGGACAGACATTACGAGCAGTACTTC.

The chain has TRBV4-2 and TRBJ1-1; TRBD1 agrees at 7 bases. J lost 0 bases, V lost 2 bases, and 6 bases had no gene match. The length of the CDR3 is 16 residues. CDR1 LGHNA and CDR2 YNFKEQ come from the germline V gene. The CDR3 DNA follows: TGTGCCAGCAGCCAACAAAACAGGGGAATGAACACTGAAGCTTTCTTT. Translation gives CASSQQNRGMNTEAFF.

The J gene is TRBJ1-1, the V gene TRBV11-2; 7 nucleotides line up with TRBD1. The CDR3 consists of 13 residues. The V segment lost 8 bases and the J segment 3 bases; nucleotides outside the gene matches: 6. CDR1 and CDR2 (germline): SGHAT, FQNNGV. The CDR3 is CASERGGYTEAFF. The CDR3 nucleotides read TGTGCCAGCGAACGAGGGGGCTACACTGAAGCTTTCTTT. The variable domain in full, with the rest retrieved from reference TRBV11-2 and TRBJ1-1, is EAGVAQSPRYKIIEKRQSVAFWCNPISGHATLYWYQQILGQGPKLLIQFQNNGVVDDSQLPKDRFSAERLKGVDSTLKIQPAKLEDSAVYLCASERGGYTEAFFGQGTRLTVV.

V gene TRBV18 combines with J gene TRBJ1-6; D remains unclear. CDR1 and CDR2 (germline): KGHSH, LQKENI. V was trimmed by 3 bases and J by 8 bases, leaving 8 bases between them. This CDR3 has 13 amino acids. CDR3 protein: CASSPSGYSPLHF. In nucleotides, the CDR3 is TGTGCCAGCTCACCGTCAGGTTATTCACCCCTCCACTTT.

The CDR3, as DNA: TGTGCCAGTAGTATACTGAGCGTTAGCACAGATACGCAGTATTTT. Its protein product is CASSILSVSTDTQYF. This sequence joins TRBV19 and TRBJ2-3; D not certain. CDR3 length: 15 residues. From germline, CDR1 is LNHDA and CDR2 SQIVND (reference sequence). V was pared by 2 bases and J by 0 bases, with 9 bases between.

This chain connects TRBV7-9 to TRBJ2-2, with 11 positions matching TRBD2. Trimming took 6 bases from V and 4 from J; bases not matched to a gene: 7. The CDR3 sequence is 16 residues long. Germline lookup yields CDR1 SEHNR and CDR2 FQNEAQ (reference sequence). The CDR3, as DNA: TGTGCCAGCAGGGTGACTAGCGGGGATATCACCGGGGAGCTGTTTTTT. Translation: CASRVTSGDITGELFF.

The rearrangement links TRBV2 to TRBJ2-7; 10 nucleotides line up with TRBD1. Germline V gives CDR1 SNHLY, CDR2 FYNNEI. V lost 5 bases to trimming and J lost 5 bases; unmatched junction nucleotides: 9. The CDR3 consists of 15 residues. Here the CDR3 reads CASSQWTGGRNEQYF. The CDR3 DNA reads TGTGCCAGCAGTCAATGGACAGGGGGGAGAAACGAGCAGTACTTC.

This chain links TRBV4-1 with TRBJ1-2; D is possibly TRBD1 (5 bases). The CDR3 contains 16 residues. Germline assignment: CDR1 MGHRA and CDR2 YSYEKL. With 4 bases removed from V and 2 bases from J, the gap between germline ends came to 17 bases. The CDR3 DNA is TGCGCCAGCAGCCCTTATCGGGACGGTAACAACTATGGCTACACCTTC. Its translation: CASSPYRDGNNYGYTF.

This clone was seen more than once but under ten times. The gene calls are TRBV6-5 and TRBJ2-1; 15 bases align to TRBD2. This CDR3 spans 15 amino acids. The V segment lost 5 bases and the J segment 9 bases; nucleotides outside the gene matches: 5. Looked up from germline, CDR1 is MNHEY and CDR2 is SVGAGI. The CDR3 bases are TGTGCCAGCAGTCGGACTAGCGGGGGGGCTGGTGAGCAGTTCTTC. Translating it yields CASSRTSGGAGEQFF.

In nucleotides, the CDR3 is TGTGCTAGTGGTTTGACATCTTCTACGCAGTATTTT. This translates into CASGLTSSTQYF. The gene calls are TRBV12-5 and TRBJ2-3; no reliable D call. The CDR3 spans 12 residues. Germline-derived CDR1 and CDR2 are LGHNT and FRNRAP. Trimming shortened V by 2 bases and J by 8 bases, and 8 bases separated the two germline ends.

The chain has TRBV6-2 or TRBV6-3 and TRBJ1-3, with unresolved D. The germline CDR1 and CDR2 sequences are MNHEY and SVGEGT. V lost 5 bases, J lost 0 bases, and 11 bases lay in between. There are 15 residues in the CDR3. CDR3 sequence (DNA): TGTGCCAGCAGTGAGGCCCGTGTCTCTGGAAACACCATATATTTT. Its translation is CASSEARVSGNTIYF.

The chain carries TRBV9 and TRBJ2-1; no firm D call. V was shortened by 2 bases and J by 3 bases, with 15 bases between the two germline ends. This CDR3 contains 16 residues. The V gene's germline CDR1 is SGDLS and CDR2 YYNGEE. CDR3 in amino acids: CASSVGTTDLYNEQFF. CDR3 DNA sequence: TGTGCCAGCAGCGTTGGAACCACCGACCTCTACAATGAGCAGTTCTTC.

The chain carries TRBV7-3 and TRBJ2-5; 11 positions agree with TRBD2. The germline V gene encodes CDR1 SGHTA and CDR2 FQGTGA. V trimming: 5 bases; J trimming: 3 bases; junction bases outside the gene matches: 5. The CDR3 has 15 residues. CDR3 in DNA: TGTGCCAGCAGCCCCCTAGCGGGGGGAAAAGAGACCCAGTACTTC. Its translation is CASSPLAGGKETQYF.

This chain uses TRBV21-1 with TRBJ1-4; the table names TRBD1, a call not compared with the DNA. TRBV21-1 is deemed a pseudogene. The CDR3 spans 17 residues. CDR3 DNA: TGTGCCAGCAGCAACCCGACACGACACCCCTTTAATGAAAAACTGTTTTTT. Residues: CASSNPTRHPFNEKLFF.

The chain carries TRBV29-1 and TRBJ1-2; D is ambiguous. V lost 8 bases and J 4 bases, leaving 11 bases between the germline ends. This CDR3 region has 11 residues. The germline V gene has CDR1 SQVTM and CDR2 ANQGSEA. The DNA of the CDR3 is TGCAGCACCCCACACCCCTATGGCTACACCTTC. It specifies CSTPHPYGYTF.

The chain recombines TRBV4-2 with TRBJ1-1; no definite D call. The CDR3 totals 13 residues. The V gene's germline CDR1 is LGHNA and CDR2 YNFKEQ. The germline V and J ends were trimmed by 2 bases and 4 bases, with 8 bases remaining between them. The CDR3 loop is CASSQWGATEAFF. The CDR3, as DNA: TGTGCCAGCAGCCAATGGGGAGCCACTGAAGCTTTCTTT.

With respect to this clone: Other DNA sequences from this sample encode an identical CDR3 as well. The genes are TRBV5-1 and TRBJ1-2; tentatively, D is TRBD1 (6 bases). This CDR3 is 15 amino acids long. Germline V CDR1 and CDR2: SGHRS, YFSETQ. With 0 bases removed from V and 2 bases from J, the gap between germline ends came to 11 bases. The CDR3 DNA is TGCGCCAGCAGCTTGGCCGGGCAGGGGAACTATGGCTACACCTTC. It codes for CASSLAGQGNYGYTF.

This chain joins TRBV11-2 and TRBJ1-1, with TRBD1 as a possible D gene (5 bases). Looked up from germline, CDR1 is SGHAT and CDR2 is FQNNGV. The CDR3 runs 15 residues. V gave up 1 base and J gave up 7 bases, with 16 bases separating them. The CDR3 sequence is CASSLGSVGGHEAFF. The CDR3 DNA sequence: TGTGCCAGCAGCTTAGGTTCAGTTGGGGGTCATGAAGCTTTCTTT.

J is TRBJ1-5 and V is TRBV7-8, with D maybe TRBD1 (5 bases). The ends were cut back, 1 base at V and 2 bases at J, with 12 bases in the middle. Germline CDR1 and CDR2: SGHVS and FQNEAQ. The CDR3 sequence is 16 residues long. The CDR3 bases are TGTGCCAGCAGCTTAGTCGGGGCCCCGGGCAATCAGCCCCAGCATTTT. It encodes CASSLVGAPGNQPQHF.

The chain joins TRBV4-2 to TRBJ2-1; possibly TRBD1 or TRBD2 for D (5 bases each). CDR3 length: 14 residues. V gave up 4 bases and J gave up 4 bases, with 11 bases separating them. Germline CDR1 LGHNA, CDR2 YNFKEQ. CDR3 nucleotides: TGTGCCAGCAGCCCAAGGGACGGTTACAATGAGCAGTTCTTC. Its protein product is CASSPRDGYNEQFF.

This clone was observed a single time. The rearrangement links TRBV11-3 to TRBJ2-5; D not resolved. The CDR3 covers 15 residues. Per germline, CDR1 SGHNT and CDR2 YENEEA. Deletions cut 4 bases from V and 5 bases from J, with 17 bases between. In nucleotides, the CDR3 is TGTGCCAGCAGCTCGTGGACGACGAAAGGGGAGACCCAGTACTTC. It encodes CASSSWTTKGETQYF.

The chain has TRBV2 and TRBJ1-1, with D possibly matching TRBD1 (5 bases). Germline CDR1 SNHLY, CDR2 FYNNEI. V was cut by 6 bases and J by 2 bases, with 10 bases left in between. The CDR3 length is 13 residues. The CDR3 region has the DNA TGTGCCAGCAGAAGGGACCCAAACACTGAAGCTTTCTTT. Translation gives CASRRDPNTEAFF.

The chain recombines TRBV7-2 with TRBJ1-2; weak D call: TRBD1 (5 bases). Per the germline V gene, CDR1 is SGHTA and CDR2 is FQGNSA. The CDR3 is 14 amino acids. Trimming pared 1 base from V and 6 bases from J, leaving 12 bases between. The DNA for the CDR3 is TGTGCCAGCAGCTTAGACCTGAGACAGAATGGCTACACCTTC. This gives the protein CASSLDLRQNGYTF.

The chain carries TRBV5-1 and TRBJ2-1; 8 bases align to TRBD2. After removal of 4 bases from V and 2 bases from J, the junction contained 5 bases not matched to a gene. Germline V lookup: CDR1 SGHRS, CDR2 YFSETQ. The CDR3 covers 15 residues. The CDR3 is CASSVTSATYNEQFF. The CDR3 coding sequence is TGCGCCAGCAGCGTGACTAGCGCTACCTACAATGAGCAGTTCTTC. The whole variable domain, filled in from reference TRBV5-1 and TRBJ2-1, reads KAGVTQTPRYLIKTRGQQVTLSCSPISGHRSVSWYQQTPGQGLQFLFEYFSETQRNKGNFPGRFSGRQFSNSRSEMNVSTLELGDSALYLCASSVTSATYNEQFFGPGTRLTVL.

The chain joins TRBV5-5 to TRBJ2-5; D is unresolved. The CDR3 sequence is 16 residues long. V was trimmed by 0 bases and J by 5 bases, leaving 17 bases between them. Per the germline V gene, CDR1 is SGHKS and CDR2 is YYEKEE (reference sequence). Written as DNA, the CDR3 is TGTGCCAGCAGCTTGGGGGCCGGGCTAGAGTGGGAGACCCAGTACTTC. This encodes CASSLGAGLEWETQYF.

The chain recombines TRBV18 with TRBJ2-1, with D maybe TRBD2 (6 bases). The germline V gene encodes CDR1 KGHSH and CDR2 LQKENI. Trimming took 3 bases from V and 9 from J, leaving 15 bases between them. The CDR3 is 14 residues long. The CDR3 DNA reads as TGTGCCAGCTCACCTGCCGGGACTCCCGGTGAGCAGTTCTTC. Its translation: CASSPAGTPGEQFF.

The chain recombines TRBV11-3 with TRBJ2-3; D call uncertain. Germline-derived CDR1 and CDR2 are SGHNT and YENEEA. The CDR3 has 12 amino acids. V was shortened by 4 bases and J by 8 bases, with 10 bases between the two germline ends. The CDR3 is CASSSAKGTQYF. The CDR3 DNA is TGTGCCAGCAGCTCCGCGAAGGGTACGCAGTATTTT.